Presented here are 30 T cell receptor beta chains from one specimen sequenced in a study of patients and donors after allogeneic stem cell transplantation. TCRdb re-derived calls from the RT-PCR reads in MiXCR, one entry per CDR3 protein. This table has roughly 140,000 distinct CDR3 sequences, about two fifths appearing once. Sequencing was performed on blood, either unsorted or a sorted T cell fraction (not recorded which). The receptor set was obtained from a human donor who was either an allogeneic HSCT recipient or a stem cell or donor lymphocyte infusion donor (not recorded which). It is not recorded whose cells these are; they may come from a transplant donor.

V gene TRBV12-3 or TRBV12-4 combines with J gene TRBJ2-1; 9 bases are shared with TRBD2. The J segment lost 2 bases and the V segment lost 2 bases, leaving 1 base of the junction unmatched. This CDR3 is 15 amino acids long. The chain's CDR3 is CASSLLAGAYNEQFF. The CDR3 DNA reads TGTGCCAGCAGTTTATTAGCGGGGGCCTACAATGAGCAGTTCTTC.

This clonotype was found a few times. CDR3 nucleotides: TGTGCCAGCAGGGGGTTGGGGAAAAGGGAGCTGTTTTTT. Translation: CASRGLGKRELFF. The chain joins TRBV6-5 to TRBJ2-2; D gene ambiguous. The ends were cut back, 6 bases at V and 9 bases at J, with 14 bases in the middle. The CDR3 is 13 amino acids. Germline CDR1 is MNHEY and CDR2 is SVGAGI.

The rearrangement links TRBV30 to TRBJ1-1, with D possibly being TRBD1 (5 bases). The germline V gene has CDR1 GTSNPN and CDR2 SVGIG (reference sequence). CDR3 length: 11 residues. The CDR3 sequence: CAAAGPTEAFF. The CDR3 nucleotides are TGTGCAGCCGCAGGGCCCACTGAAGCTTTCTTT.

The CDR3 nucleotides are TGTGCCTGGAGCCAGGACAGGGTTGCAACTAATGAAAAACTGTTTTTT. Translation: CAWSQDRVATNEKLFF. The gene calls are TRBV30 and TRBJ1-4, with 8 bases fitting TRBD1. V shed 3 bases and J 0 bases; nucleotides not matched to a gene: 6. The CDR3 runs to 16 residues. Germline CDR1 is GTSNPN and CDR2 is SVGIG (reference sequence). Combining the CDR3 with reference TRBV30 and TRBJ1-4 gives the whole variable domain SQTIHQWPATLVQPVGSPLSLECTVEGTSNPNLYWYRQAAGRGLQLLFYSVGIGQISSEVPQNLSASRPQDRQFILSSKKLLLSDSGFYLCAWSQDRVATNEKLFFGSGTQLSVL.

This clonotype occurred a few times. This chain links TRBV18 with TRBJ1-1; D is perhaps TRBD1 (5 bases). The length of the CDR3 is 15 residues. In germline, CDR1 is KGHSH, CDR2 LQKENI. V shed 0 bases and J shed 0 bases, with 8 bases lying between them. The DNA for the CDR3 is TGTGCCAGCTCACCACCGGCGGGGGTGAACACTGAAGCTTTCTTT. Translated, it gives CASSPPAGVNTEAFF.

The V call is TRBV28, the J call TRBJ2-3; 10 nucleotides align to TRBD2. V lost 1 base, J lost 5 bases, and 6 bases stayed unmatched. The length of the CDR3 is 16 residues. Germline-derived CDR1 and CDR2 are MDHEN and SYDVKM. CDR3 sequence reads: CASSLFSGGPLDTQYF. CDR3 in DNA: TGTGCCAGCAGTTTATTTAGCGGGGGGCCCTTAGATACGCAGTATTTT.

The CDR3 DNA follows: TGTGCCGTAGGGACCACAGATAACACTGAAGCTTTCTTT. It translates to CAVGTTDNTEAFF. The chain joins TRBV10-3 to TRBJ1-1; tentative D call: TRBD1 (5 bases). The CDR3 contains 13 residues. Germline CDR1 reads ENHRY; CDR2 reads SYGVKD. Trimming took off 11 bases at V and 2 bases at J, with 15 bases between the two ends.

The rearrangement links TRBV10-3 to TRBJ2-3; TRBD2 agrees at 8 bases. V gave up 6 bases and J gave up 9 bases; unmatched junction bases: 11. From germline, CDR1 is ENHRY and CDR2 SYGVKD. This CDR3 comprises 14 residues. The DNA of the CDR3 is TGTGCCATCAGCAGGACTAGCTTTGAGCGCACGCAGTATTTT. Translating gives CAISRTSFERTQYF.

This clonotype was seen many times. V is TRBV20-1 and J is TRBJ1-6, with a possible D match to TRBD1 (5 bases). Germline V gene sequence: CDR1 DFQATT, CDR2 SNEGSKA (reference sequence). The CDR3 runs 14 residues. Trimming shortened V by 1 base and J by 7 bases, and 11 bases separated the two germline ends. CDR3 amino acids: CSARGEGSNSPLHF. As DNA, the CDR3 is TGCAGTGCTAGAGGAGAGGGGTCGAATTCACCCCTCCACTTT.

This clonotype was observed a few times. The rearrangement joins TRBV11-2 to TRBJ1-6, with D possibly TRBD1 on 6 matching bases. The CDR3 length is 18 residues. Trimming took 1 base from V and 6 from J, leaving 19 bases between them. CDR1 is SGHAT, CDR2 FQNNGV, per germline. The CDR3 DNA reads TGTGCCAGCAGCTTAGTGGCACAGGGAGAGAAGGGTAATTCACCCCTCCACTTT. It specifies CASSLVAQGEKGNSPLHF.

This clonotype was detected a few times. The chain employs TRBV7-8 and TRBJ1-1, with D unclear. CDR1 and CDR2 from the germline V gene are SGHVS and FQNEAQ. CDR3 length: 13 residues. Trimming pared 2 bases from V and 5 bases from J, leaving 9 bases between. CDR3 DNA: TGTGCCAGCAGCTTAAGTCGGGGTACTGAAGCTTTCTTT. It codes for CASSLSRGTEAFF.

This clonotype was seen a handful of times. This chain links TRBV12-3 or TRBV12-4 with TRBJ2-7; 8 nucleotides match TRBD2. The CDR3 loop spans 14 amino acids. V dropped 4 bases and J dropped 3; count of bases not matched to a gene: 5. DNA of the CDR3: TGTGCCAGCAGTTCGACTAGCGTCATCTACGAGCAGTACTTC. Protein sequence: CASSSTSVIYEQYF.

The chain uses TRBV12-3 or TRBV12-4 and TRBJ1-1, with D perhaps TRBD1 (5 bases). Trimming pared 6 bases from V and 5 bases from J, leaving 19 bases between. The CDR3 is 15 residues long. The CDR3 protein is CASSLSGGWGTEAFF. In DNA form, the CDR3 reads TGTGCCAGCAGCCTGTCGGGGGGTTGGGGGACTGAAGCTTTCTTT.

This clonotype was recorded a few times. This chain uses TRBV9 with TRBJ2-7; tentatively, D is TRBD2 (7 bases). Germline-derived CDR1 and CDR2 are SGDLS and YYNGEE. The CDR3 loop spans 16 amino acids. V lost 0 bases, J lost 4 bases, and 17 bases lay in between. CDR3 nucleotide sequence: TGTGCCAGCAGCGTAGCTGAAGGGGGAGGGGAATACGAGCAGTACGTC. This gives the protein CASSVAEGGGEYEQYV.

This chain uses TRBV6-6 with TRBJ1-5; possibly TRBD1 for D (5 bases). This CDR3 comprises 14 residues. The V gene lost 1 base and the J gene lost 5 bases, with 9 bases spanning the gap. CDR1 MNHNY and CDR2 SVGAGI come from the germline V gene (reference sequence). The CDR3: CASSYYPGDQPQHF. Written as DNA, the CDR3 is TGTGCCAGCAGTTACTACCCGGGGGATCAGCCCCAGCATTTT.

The V and J genes are TRBV15 and TRBJ1-1; D is undetermined. Germline assignment: CDR1 LNHNV and CDR2 YYDKDF (reference sequence). Deletions cut 0 bases from V and 6 bases from J, with 11 bases between. The CDR3 is 14 amino acids. In DNA, the CDR3 is TGTGCCACCAGCAGAGATCTGATGAGCTCTGAAGCTTTCTTT. It codes for CATSRDLMSSEAFF.

The sample holds a few counts of this clonotype. V gene TRBV12-3 or TRBV12-4 combines with J gene TRBJ1-1, with no clear D. The V gene lost 3 bases and the J gene lost 0 bases, with 5 bases spanning the gap. This CDR3 comprises 13 residues. The CDR3 DNA reads as TGTGCCAGCAGTTTCAGTATGAACACTGAAGCTTTCTTT. Translated: CASSFSMNTEAFF.

This chain uses TRBV29-1 with TRBJ2-5, with D tentatively TRBD1 (5 bases). V was trimmed by 7 bases and J by 2 bases, leaving 11 bases between them. The V gene's germline CDR1 is SQVTM and CDR2 ANQGSEA. The CDR3 spans 12 residues. CDR3 nucleotide sequence: TGCAGCGCCCTGACAGAACAAGAGACCCAGTACTTC. It specifies CSALTEQETQYF.

This sequence joins TRBV28 and TRBJ1-6, with D unresolved. Deletions cut 2 bases from V and 10 bases from J, with 9 bases between. Looked up from germline, CDR1 is MDHEN and CDR2 is SYDVKM. This CDR3 is 13 amino acids long. The CDR3 DNA reads as TGTGCCAGCAGTTTACCGGACGGCTCACCCCTCCACTTT. This encodes CASSLPDGSPLHF. Full variable domain (remainder filled in from reference TRBV28 and TRBJ1-6): DVKVTQSSRYLVKRTGEKVFLECVQDMDHENMFWYRQDPGLGLRLIYFSYDVKMKEKGDIPEGYSVSREKKERFSLILESASTNQTSMYLCASSLPDGSPLHFGNGTRLTVT.

The chain combines TRBV27 with TRBJ2-7; D gene ambiguous. V lost 6 bases and J 3 bases, leaving 12 bases between the germline ends. Germline CDR1 MNHEY, CDR2 SMNVEV (reference sequence). CDR3 size: 13 residues. This CDR3 is CASRAADGYEQYF. The CDR3 bases are TGTGCCAGCAGAGCCGCGGACGGCTACGAGCAGTACTTC.

This clonotype was seen just once. This rearrangement joins TRBV7-3 to TRBJ2-5; 10 bases line up with TRBD2. Per the germline V gene, CDR1 is SGHTA and CDR2 is FQGTGA. The CDR3 has 19 amino acids. V was clipped by 0 bases and J by 0 bases; unmatched bases: 10. The CDR3 coding sequence is TGTGCCAGCAGCTTAACGGGGCTAGCGGGGGAACAGGACCAAGAGACCCAGTACTTC. This codes for CASSLTGLAGEQDQETQYF.

This clonotype was observed at least ten times. The chain is built from TRBV24-1 and TRBJ1-1; D ambiguous. V lost 5 bases, J lost 5 bases, and 11 bases lay in between. CDR1 and CDR2 (germline): KGHDR, SFDVKD. The CDR3 totals 13 residues. CDR3 nucleotides: TGTGCCACCAGTGCCTTAGCGGGGACTGAAGCTTTCTTT. Encoded protein: CATSALAGTEAFF.

A remark on this clonotype: A much larger clone differs by one base, so this may be a read error. The rearrangement links TRBV12-3 or TRBV12-4 to TRBJ1-2; 7 bases align to TRBD1. The CDR3 extends over 14 amino acids. J was trimmed by 2 bases and V by 3 bases; bases with no gene match: 3. Here the CDR3 DNA reads TGTGCCAGCAGTTTTGCGACAGGGAACTATGGCTACACCTTC. It encodes CASSFATGNYGYTF.

The chain has TRBV9 and TRBJ2-3; possibly TRBD2 for D (7 bases). The CDR3 has 16 amino acids. V was pared by 6 bases and J by 4 bases, with 21 bases between. From germline, CDR1 is SGDLS and CDR2 YYNGEE. Here the CDR3 reads CASNPTEGGAPDTQYF. The DNA for the CDR3 is TGTGCCAGCAACCCGACAGAGGGGGGGGCTCCAGATACGCAGTATTTT.

The chain recombines TRBV20-1 with TRBJ1-1; 9 bases are a match to TRBD1. This CDR3 is 14 amino acids long. Germline V gives CDR1 DFQATT, CDR2 SNEGSKA (reference sequence). Unmatched junction bases numbered 10, after V lost 7 bases and J lost 4 bases. As DNA, the CDR3 is TGCAGTGTCATCGACAGGGGGTCCTCCACTGAAGCTTTCTTT. This translates into CSVIDRGSSTEAFF.

This chain connects TRBV12-3 or TRBV12-4 to TRBJ1-4; possible D gene TRBD1, 6 bases. The CDR3 sequence is 14 residues long. V lost 3 bases and J lost 8, with 13 bases in between. DNA for the CDR3: TGTGCCAGCAGTTTTCCAGGGGCTGGGGAAAAACTGTTTTTT. Translating it yields CASSFPGAGEKLFF.

The V and J genes are TRBV6-5 and TRBJ1-2; a weak D match, TRBD1 (6 bases). Trimming stripped 6 bases from V and 4 bases from J, with 12 bases between. The CDR3 has 13 residues. Germline-derived CDR1 and CDR2 are MNHEY and SVGAGI. For the CDR3, the DNA is TGTGCCAGCAGCATGGGACACTTCTATGGCTACACCTTC. As protein: CASSMGHFYGYTF.

This sequence joins TRBV12-3 or TRBV12-4 and TRBJ2-7, with D possibly being TRBD2 (5 bases). The CDR3 is 15 amino acids. The V and J ends lost 6 bases and 1 base respectively, with 16 bases between them. The CDR3 sequence is CASSLVGGSSYEQYF. CDR3 coding DNA: TGTGCCAGCAGCTTGGTAGGAGGAAGTTCCTACGAGCAGTACTTC.

This clonotype was seen many times. A read error may produce the germline difference seen at one junction end. The CDR3 region is CASSLGGNYGYTF. The CDR3 nucleotides are TGTGCCAGCAGCTTAGGGGGGAACTATGGCTACACCTTC. The chain recombines TRBV12-3 or TRBV12-4 with TRBJ1-2; D is possibly TRBD1 (6 bases). The length of the CDR3 is 13 residues.

This clonotype occurred a few times. V usage is TRBV12-3 or TRBV12-4 and J usage is TRBJ1-5, with D perhaps matching TRBD1 (6 bases). The CDR3 is 16 amino acids. Trimming stripped 6 bases from V and 0 bases from J, with 15 bases between. The CDR3 is CASSLVQGYSNQPQHF. The CDR3 bases are TGTGCCAGCAGCCTCGTACAGGGCTATAGCAATCAGCCCCAGCATTTT.